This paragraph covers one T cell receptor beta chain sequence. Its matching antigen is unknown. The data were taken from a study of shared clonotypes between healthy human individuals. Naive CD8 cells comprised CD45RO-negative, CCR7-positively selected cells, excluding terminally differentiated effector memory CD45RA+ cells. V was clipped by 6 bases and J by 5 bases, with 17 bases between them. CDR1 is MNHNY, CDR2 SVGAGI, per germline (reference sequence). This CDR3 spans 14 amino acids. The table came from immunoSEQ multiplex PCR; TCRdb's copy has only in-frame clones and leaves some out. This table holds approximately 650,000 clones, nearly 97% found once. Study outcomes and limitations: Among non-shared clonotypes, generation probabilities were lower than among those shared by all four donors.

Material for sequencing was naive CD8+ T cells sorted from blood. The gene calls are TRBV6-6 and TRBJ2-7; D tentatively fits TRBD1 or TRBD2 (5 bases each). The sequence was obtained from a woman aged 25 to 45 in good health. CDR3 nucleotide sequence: TGTGCCAGCAGCAAGAGAGAGGGGCCACACGAGCAGTACTTC. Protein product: CASSKREGPHEQYF.